This TCR beta chain derives from a study of T cell responses to AZD1222 COVID-19 vaccine. Overall study: Second doses at about 4 or about 12 weeks were pooled. Findings of the study overall: Reports say nearly half of spike-specific TCRs go after unmutated variant regions. Clonal diversity was possibly underestimated, and the donors were mostly white British, with more females. Sampled repertoires all dated from after the peak T cell response.

The table came from immunoSEQ multiplex PCR; TCRdb's copy has only in-frame clones and leaves some out. The sample lists roughly 150,000 clones; about nine tenths were seen once. Concerning this clone: The antigen remains undetermined.

The TCR comes from an adult in good health. The specimen comprised peripheral blood, sampled on day 0 of AZD1222 vaccination.

As DNA, the CDR3 is TGTGCCAGCAGTTCCCCGGGATCAAACTCTGGAAACACCATATATTTT. Translated: CASSSPGSNSGNTIYF. The gene calls are TRBV28 and TRBJ1-3; D is unclear. Germline CDR1 MDHEN, CDR2 SYDVKM. V lost 4 bases to trimming and J lost 0 bases, with 13 bases between them. This CDR3 is 16 amino acids long. The full variable domain, rest sourced from reference TRBV28 and TRBJ1-3, is DVKVTQSSRYLVKRTGEKVFLECVQDMDHENMFWYRQDPGLGLRLIYFSYDVKMKEKGDIPEGYSVSREKKERFSLILESASTNQTSMYLCASSSPGSNSGNTIYFGEGSWLTVV.